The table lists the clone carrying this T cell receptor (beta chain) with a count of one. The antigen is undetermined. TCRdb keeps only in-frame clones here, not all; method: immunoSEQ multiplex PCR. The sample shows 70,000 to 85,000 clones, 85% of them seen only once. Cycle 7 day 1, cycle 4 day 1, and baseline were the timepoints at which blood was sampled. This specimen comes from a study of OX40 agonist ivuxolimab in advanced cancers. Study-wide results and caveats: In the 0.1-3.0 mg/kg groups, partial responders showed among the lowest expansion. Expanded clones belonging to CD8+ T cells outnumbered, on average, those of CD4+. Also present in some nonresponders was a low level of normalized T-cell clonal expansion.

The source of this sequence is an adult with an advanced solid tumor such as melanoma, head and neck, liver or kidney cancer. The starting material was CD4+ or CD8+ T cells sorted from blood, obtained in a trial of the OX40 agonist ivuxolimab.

The CDR3 loop reads CASSTLIETQYF. The CDR3, as DNA: TGTGCCAGCAGTACCCTAATAGAGACCCAGTACTTC. The chain recombines TRBV28 with TRBJ2-5; D is ambiguous. The CDR3 totals 12 residues. Germline V lookup: CDR1 MDHEN, CDR2 SYDVKM. V dropped 5 bases and J dropped 4 bases, with 8 bases sitting between them.